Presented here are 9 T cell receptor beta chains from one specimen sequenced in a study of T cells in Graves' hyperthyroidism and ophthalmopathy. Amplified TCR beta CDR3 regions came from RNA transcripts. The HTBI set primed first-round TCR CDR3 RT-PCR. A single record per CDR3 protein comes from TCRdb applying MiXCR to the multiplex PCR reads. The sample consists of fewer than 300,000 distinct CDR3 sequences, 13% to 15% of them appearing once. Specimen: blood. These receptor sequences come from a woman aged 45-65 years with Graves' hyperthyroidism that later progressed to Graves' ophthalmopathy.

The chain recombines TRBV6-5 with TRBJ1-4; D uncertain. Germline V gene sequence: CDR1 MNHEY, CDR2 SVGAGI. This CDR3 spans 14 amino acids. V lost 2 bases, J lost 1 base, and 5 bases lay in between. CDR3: CASSYSRTNEKLFF. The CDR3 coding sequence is TGTGCCAGCAGTTACAGTAGAACTAATGAAAAACTGTTTTTT.

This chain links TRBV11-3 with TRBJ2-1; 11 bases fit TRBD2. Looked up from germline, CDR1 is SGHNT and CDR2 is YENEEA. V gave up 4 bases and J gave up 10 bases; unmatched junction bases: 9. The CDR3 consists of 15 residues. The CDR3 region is CASSSDTSGGREQFF. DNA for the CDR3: TGTGCCAGCAGCTCAGACACTAGCGGGGGCCGGGAGCAGTTCTTC.

CDR3 DNA sequence: TGCAGTGCTAATCCGGGGTCGAGCTCCTACAATGAGCAGTTCTTC. The encoded protein is CSANPGSSSYNEQFF. The J gene is TRBJ2-1, the V gene TRBV20-1; TRBD2 is a possible D gene (5 bases). This CDR3 has 15 residues. Germline V gives CDR1 DFQATT, CDR2 SNEGSKA (reference sequence). V was shortened by 4 bases and J by 0 bases, with 13 bases between the two germline ends.

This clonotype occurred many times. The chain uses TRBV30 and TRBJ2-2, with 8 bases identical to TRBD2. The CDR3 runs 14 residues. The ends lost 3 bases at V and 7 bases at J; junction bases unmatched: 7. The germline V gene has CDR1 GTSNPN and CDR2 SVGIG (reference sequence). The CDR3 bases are TGTGCCTGGAGGAAAAGCGGGAGCAGCGGGGAGCTGTTTTTT. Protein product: CAWRKSGSSGELFF.

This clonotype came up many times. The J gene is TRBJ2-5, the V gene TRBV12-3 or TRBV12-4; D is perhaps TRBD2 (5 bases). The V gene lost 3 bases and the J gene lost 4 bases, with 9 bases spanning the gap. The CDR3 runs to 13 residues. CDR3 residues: CASSLKGRETQYF. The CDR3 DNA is TGTGCCAGCAGTTTGAAAGGGAGAGAGACCCAGTACTTC.

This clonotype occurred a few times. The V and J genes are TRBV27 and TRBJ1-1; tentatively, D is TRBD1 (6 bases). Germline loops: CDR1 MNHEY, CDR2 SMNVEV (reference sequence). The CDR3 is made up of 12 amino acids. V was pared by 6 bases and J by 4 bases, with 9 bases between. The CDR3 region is CASRRGATEAFF. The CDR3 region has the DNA TGTGCCAGCAGGCGGGGGGCCACTGAAGCTTTCTTT.

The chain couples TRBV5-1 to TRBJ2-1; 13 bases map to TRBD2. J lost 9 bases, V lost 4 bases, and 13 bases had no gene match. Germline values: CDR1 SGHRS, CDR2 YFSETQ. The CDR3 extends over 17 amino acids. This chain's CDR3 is CASSLELLAGGRGEQFF. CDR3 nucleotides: TGCGCCAGCAGCCTCGAGCTACTAGCGGGAGGGCGGGGTGAGCAGTTCTTC.

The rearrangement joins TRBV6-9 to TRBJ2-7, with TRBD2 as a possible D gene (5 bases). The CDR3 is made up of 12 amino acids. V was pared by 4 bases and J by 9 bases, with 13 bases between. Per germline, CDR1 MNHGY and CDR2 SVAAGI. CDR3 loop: CASSLPGNGQYF. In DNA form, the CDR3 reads TGTGCCAGCAGTTTGCCGGGAAACGGGCAGTACTTC.

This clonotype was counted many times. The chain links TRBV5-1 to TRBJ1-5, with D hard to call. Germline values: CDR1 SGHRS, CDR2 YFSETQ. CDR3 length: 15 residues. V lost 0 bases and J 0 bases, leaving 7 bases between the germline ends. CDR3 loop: CASSLDNYSNQPQHF. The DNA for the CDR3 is TGCGCCAGCAGCTTGGACAACTATAGCAATCAGCCCCAGCATTTT.